The T cell receptor (beta chain) described here comes from a study of T cells in Graves' hyperthyroidism and ophthalmopathy. This clonotype was detected ten times or more. The germline V and J ends were trimmed by 6 bases and 4 bases, with 20 bases remaining between them. Looked up from germline, CDR1 is DFQATT and CDR2 is SNEGSKA (reference sequence). The CDR3 spans 15 residues. Template material for amplifying TCR beta CDR3 regions consisted of RNA transcripts. The HTBI primer set was used in a first-round RT-PCR of the TCR CDR3. MiXCR was run by TCRdb on the multiplex PCR reads, yielding one entry per CDR3 protein. The sample holds about 420,000 distinct CDR3 sequences, approximately 15% seen once.

The material sequenced was blood. The source is a woman aged 18-29 years with Graves' hyperthyroidism. This chain uses TRBV20-1 with TRBJ2-3, with a tentative D call TRBD2 (6 bases). CDR3 region: CSALDWEVRPDTQYF. The CDR3 DNA reads TGCAGTGCCCTAGATTGGGAGGTTAGGCCAGATACGCAGTATTTT.